This T cell receptor beta chain appears in the sequencing data of a study of T-cell reconstitution after alpha-beta-depleted transplantation in children. Trimming took off 3 bases at V and 0 bases at J, with 12 bases between the two ends. CDR1 and CDR2 from the germline V gene are MNHNS and SASEGT. This CDR3 has 16 amino acids. Unique molecular identifiers were incorporated into the prepared TCRbeta library. In TCRdb, the PCR reads were re-called with MiXCR into one record per CDR3 protein. The table has some 290,000 distinct CDR3 sequences, around 25% seen once. Study findings and constraints: There were some patients whose high TCRbeta diversity at day 60 came from surviving recipient T cells and thymic progenitors. When one year had passed after transplant, most T-cell counts and diversity came from newly produced T cells. Where alpha-beta T cells came from about two months after transplant was reportedly several hundred expanded graft clones.

This clonotype was counted at least ten times. What it binds is not known. The sequence came from a male patient aged 5 to 17 who had a stem cell transplant for acute lymphoblastic leukemia, so the T cells may come from the graft donor. The chain recombines TRBV6-1 with TRBJ2-1; no reliable D call. Here the sequenced sample was PBMCs, mostly from graft donor cells, taken 180 days after TCRalphabeta/CD19-depleted stem cell transplant. The chain's CDR3 is CASSDDGWSSYNEQFF. CDR3 coding DNA: TGTGCCAGCAGTGACGACGGGTGGAGCTCCTACAATGAGCAGTTCTTC.